Presented here are 5 T cell receptor beta chains from one specimen sequenced in a study of T cell responses to AZD1222 COVID-19 vaccine. Profiling relied on immunoSEQ multiplex PCR, and the TCRdb table lists in-frame clones only, not all of them. The sample has about 120,000 clones, approximately 87% seen once. The sequenced sample was peripheral blood, obtained on day 0 of AZD1222 vaccination. The receptors derive from an adult in good health.

V gene TRBV12-3 or TRBV12-4 combines with J gene TRBJ1-5; 8 nucleotides line up with TRBD1. The CDR3 loop spans 13 amino acids. Losses at the gene ends were 6 bases for V and 4 bases for J; bases not matched to a gene: 2. CDR3: CASRRQGNQPQHF. The CDR3 nucleotides read TGTGCCAGCAGGAGACAGGGGAATCAGCCCCAGCATTTT.

This clone appeared a single time. This chain connects TRBV29-1 to TRBJ2-3, with 13 bases matching TRBD2. Germline lookup yields CDR1 SQVTM and CDR2 ANQGSEA. This CDR3 has 18 amino acids. The junction had 13 bases not matched to a gene; V was cut back by 3 bases and J by 4 bases. CDR3 residues: CSVDPFVGLAGDSDTQYF. The CDR3, as DNA: TGCAGCGTTGATCCCTTCGTCGGACTAGCGGGGGATTCAGATACGCAGTATTTT.

This clone was detected once. V is TRBV9 and J is TRBJ1-2; a possible D gene is TRBD1 (5 bases). This CDR3 spans 13 amino acids. V lost 2 bases to trimming and J lost 4 bases, with 9 bases between them. The germline gives CDR1 SGDLS, CDR2 YYNGEE. DNA for the CDR3: TGTGCCAGCAGCGTTGGGACGGGCTATGGCTACACCTTC. It yields the protein CASSVGTGYGYTF.

In its sample, this clone was seen a few times. The gene calls are TRBV3-1 (or the pseudogene TRBV3-2) and TRBJ1-3, with D maybe TRBD1 (5 bases). Germline CDR1 reads LGHDT; CDR2 reads YNNKEL (reference sequence). Deletions cut 5 bases from V and 3 bases from J, with 11 bases between. This CDR3 is built from 14 residues. CDR3 in DNA: TGTGCCAGCAGCAACACAGGCCGTGGAAACACCATATATTTT. Its protein product is CASSNTGRGNTIYF.

This sequence joins TRBV5-4 and TRBJ2-1, with D tentatively TRBD2 (6 bases). The germline gives CDR1 SGHNT, CDR2 YYREEE (reference sequence). The CDR3 has 14 amino acids. Trimming took 4 bases from V and 7 from J, leaving 15 bases between them. This chain's CDR3 is CASSAGASENEQFF. The CDR3 coding sequence is TGTGCCAGCAGCGCCGGTGCTAGCGAGAATGAGCAGTTCTTC.